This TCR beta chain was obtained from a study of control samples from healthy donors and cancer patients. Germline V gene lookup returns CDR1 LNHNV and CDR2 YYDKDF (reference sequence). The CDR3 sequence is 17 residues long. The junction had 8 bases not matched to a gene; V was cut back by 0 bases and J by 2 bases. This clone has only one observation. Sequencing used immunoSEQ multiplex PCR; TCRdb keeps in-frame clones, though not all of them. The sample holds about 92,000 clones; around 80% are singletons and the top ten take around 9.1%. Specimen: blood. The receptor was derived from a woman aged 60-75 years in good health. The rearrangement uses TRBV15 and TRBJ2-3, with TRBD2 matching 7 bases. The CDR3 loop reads CATSRDLADLPTDTQYF. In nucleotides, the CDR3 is TGTGCCACCAGCAGAGATCTAGCGGACCTACCCACAGATACGCAGTATTTT. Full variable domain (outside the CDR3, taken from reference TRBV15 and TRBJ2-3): DAMVIQNPRYQVTQFGKPVTLSCSQTLNHNVMYWYQQKSSQAPKLLFHYYDKDFNNEADTPDNFQSRRPNTSFCFLDIRSPGLGDTAMYLCATSRDLADLPTDTQYFGPGTRLTVL.